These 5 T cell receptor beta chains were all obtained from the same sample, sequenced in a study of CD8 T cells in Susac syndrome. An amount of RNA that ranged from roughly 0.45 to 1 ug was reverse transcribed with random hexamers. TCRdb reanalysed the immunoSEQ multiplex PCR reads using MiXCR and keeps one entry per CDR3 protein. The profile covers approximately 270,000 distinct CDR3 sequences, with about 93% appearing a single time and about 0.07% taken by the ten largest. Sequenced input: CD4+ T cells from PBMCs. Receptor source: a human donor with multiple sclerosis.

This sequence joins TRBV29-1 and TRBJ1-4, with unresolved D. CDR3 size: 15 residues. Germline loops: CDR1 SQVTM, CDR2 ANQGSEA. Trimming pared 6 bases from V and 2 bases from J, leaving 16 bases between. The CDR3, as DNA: TGCAGCGTCTCTCAGGCGGGGAGCACTAATGAAAAACTGTTTTTT. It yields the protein CSVSQAGSTNEKLFF.

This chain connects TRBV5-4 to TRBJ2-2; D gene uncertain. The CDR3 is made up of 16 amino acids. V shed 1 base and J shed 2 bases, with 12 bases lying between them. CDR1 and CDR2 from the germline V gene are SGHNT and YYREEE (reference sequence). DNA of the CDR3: TGTGCCAGCAGCTTGCGCGCGTCCTTAAACACCGGGGAGCTGTTTTTT. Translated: CASSLRASLNTGELFF.

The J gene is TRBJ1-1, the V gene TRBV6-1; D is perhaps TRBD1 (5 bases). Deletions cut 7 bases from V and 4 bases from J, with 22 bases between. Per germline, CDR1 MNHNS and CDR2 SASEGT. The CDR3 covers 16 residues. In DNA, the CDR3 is TGTGCCAGCACTACCCCGGGGGGGTGGGGATTCACTGAAGCTTTCTTT. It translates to CASTTPGGWGFTEAFF.

The CDR3 reads CASSYEETQYF. As DNA, the CDR3 is TGTGCCAGCAGCTATGAAGAGACCCAGTACTTC. J is TRBJ2-5 and V is TRBV3-1; D unclear. The CDR3 has 11 amino acids. Germline CDR1 and CDR2: LGHDT and YNNKEL (reference sequence). V shed 5 bases and J shed 3 bases, with 4 bases lying between them.

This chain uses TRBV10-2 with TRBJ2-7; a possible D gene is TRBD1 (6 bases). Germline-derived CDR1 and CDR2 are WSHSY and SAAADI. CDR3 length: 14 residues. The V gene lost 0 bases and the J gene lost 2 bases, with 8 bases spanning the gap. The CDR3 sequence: CASSESTGTYEQYF. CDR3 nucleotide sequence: TGCGCCAGCAGTGAGTCAACAGGGACCTACGAGCAGTACTTC.